This T cell receptor beta chain emerged from a study of blood T cell repertoires in COVID-19. Overall study context: Samples taken during acute and convalescent COVID-19 were collected in the United States, Italy and Spain. PBMCs, B-cell-depleted T cells, or T cells provided the cDNA or gDNA that made up the material.

Repertoires were generated with immunoSEQ multiplex PCR, while TCRdb's copy carries only in-frame clones and drops some. The sample yields 90,000 to 140,000 clones, 65% to 90% seen once. CDR1 MNHEY and CDR2 SVGAGI come from the germline V gene. This CDR3 is 15 amino acids long. V was pared by 7 bases and J by 2 bases, with 16 bases between. Sequencing was done on a sample of peripheral blood. The chain combines TRBV6-5 with TRBJ2-3; a weak D match, TRBD2 (6 bases). The TCR was taken from a man in his fifties or sixties with acute or convalescent COVID-19. The DNA of the CDR3 is TGTGCCAGCAAAGGGTTAGCGGAACTCACAGATACGCAGTATTTT. This gives the protein CASKGLAELTDTQYF.